A selection of T cell receptor beta chains follows, all from one sample in a study of monozygotic twins with inflammatory bowel disease. TCRdb reanalyzed the 5' RACE reads, giving one entry per CDR3 protein sequence and no DNA. The sample table includes some 440,000 distinct CDR3 sequences. Material for sequencing was blood. All receptors derive from a human donor with ulcerative colitis or Crohn's disease, or a healthy co-twin of an affected twin (not recorded which). Both conserved end residues are part of each CDR3.

TRBJ2-3 | TRBV11-2 | CASSLAYRGGADTQYF
TRBJ2-2 | TRBV5-1 | CASSPGTVRGRELFF
TRBJ2-1 | TRBV5-1 | CASSPTHSGGAGNEQFF
TRBJ2-2 | TRBV6-6 | CGTGRGGTGELFF
TRBJ1-1 | TRBV12-3/TRBV12-4 | CASSLRRGTMNTEAFF
TRBJ1-5 | TRBV27 | CASSLQVGGQPQHF
TRBJ2-7 | TRBV28 | CASRDSHYEQYF
TRBJ2-7 | TRBV10-3 | CAISSGTGGNEQYF
TRBJ1-2 | TRBV5-1 | CASSLSGDLGYTF
TRBJ2-1 | TRBV7-2 | CASSPRNNEQFF
TRBJ2-3 | TRBV28 | CASSASPDTQYF
TRBJ2-7 | TRBV6-2/TRBV6-3 | CASSQPRVQGVFTYEQYF
TRBJ1-1 | TRBV6-2/TRBV6-3 | CASSYMRNTEAFF
TRBJ2-6 | TRBV6-1 | CASLTSSGANVLTF
TRBJ1-6 | TRBV7-2 | CASEQNKSPLHF
TRBJ1-2 | TRBV27 | CASSTRANYYGYTF
TRBJ2-1 | TRBV5-1 | CASQSTGNSYNEQFF
TRBJ1-5 | TRBV28 | CASRVINQPQHF
TRBJ2-1 | TRBV11-2 | CASSVDLLAGGVYNEQFF
TRBJ1-6 | TRBV18 | CASSPQGEDNSPLHF
TRBJ2-7 | TRBV6-5 | CASSYSGLAGGDIYEQYF
TRBJ2-3 | TRBV20-1 | CSGLADITDTQYF
TRBJ1-4 | TRBV27 | CASKPGQGAYTTNEKLFF
TRBJ2-1 | TRBV6-4 | CASSRSPGTSGGRINYNEQFF
TRBJ2-2 | TRBV7-8 | CASSQGLAGGLNTGELFF
TRBJ2-3 | TRBV7-3 | CATSFSSGGARDTQYF
TRBJ2-5 | TRBV29-1 | CSVYRDPLYQETQYF
TRBJ1-1 | TRBV12-3/TRBV12-4 | CASSLGGGRPEAFF
TRBJ2-1 | TRBV20-1 | CSAPGTPSSYNEQFF
TRBJ2-3 | TRBV5-1 | CASSLRNPSGTSTDTQYF
TRBJ2-1 | TRBV18 | CASSSLGSGGYNEQFF
TRBJ2-2 | TRBV5-1 | CASLALFGGELFF
TRBJ2-1 | TRBV4-3 | CASSQVSLAGGGQFF
TRBJ2-5 | TRBV20-1 | CSARRDRETQYF
TRBJ2-5 | TRBV5-6 | CASSLGTGTSRETQYF
TRBJ2-7 | TRBV6-6 | CASGTGGLSYEQYF
TRBJ2-3 | TRBV5-1 | CASSLEGATSTDTQYF
TRBJ2-7 | TRBV3-1 | CASSHDPGSYEQYF
TRBJ1-4 | TRBV7-2 | CASGSWATNEKLFF
TRBJ1-1 | TRBV5-1 | CASSLQLNTEAFF
TRBJ1-1 | TRBV19 | CASKGEMNTEAFF
TRBJ2-3 | TRBV5-1 | CASSLEDAAADTQYF
TRBJ1-1 | TRBV18 | CASSSDRTNTEAFF
TRBJ2-3 | TRBV19 | CASSIVYSAGRLDDTQYF
TRBJ1-4 | TRBV7-2 | CASSLAQGIGEKLFF
TRBJ1-2 | TRBV7-9 | CASSSVPGSRGGYTF
TRBJ2-1 | TRBV7-9 | CASSPSMFREFF